Reported below is one T cell receptor beta chain. Its antigen is not identified. 5'RACE, which relied on constant-segment primers, yielded TCR alpha and TCR beta cDNA libraries carrying sample barcodes and UMIs. TCRdb passed the 5' RACE reads through MiXCR, listing each CDR3 protein once. The sample yields 220,000 or so distinct CDR3 sequences, approximately 10% seen once. Trimming pared 0 bases from V and 6 bases from J, leaving 4 bases between. This CDR3 is 12 amino acids long. Per germline, CDR1 SGDLS and CDR2 YYNGEE. This entry belongs to a study of T-cell memory formation after mild COVID-19. Turning to the study itself: There were largely donor-specific TCR clusters.

Study outcomes and limitations: Shrinking CD4+ clones were chiefly CM and EM; CD8+ ones were chiefly EMRA. Confirmation of SARS-CoV-2 specificity was lacking for second-wave clones peaking day 37.

The sample consisted of PBMCs or a T cell subset sorted from them (not recorded which). This TCR was recovered from a man aged 18 to 30 who had mild COVID-19 (a few samples of this study predate the infection). Cell type and time point are not known. The chain uses TRBV9 and TRBJ2-1; D gene ambiguous. CDR3 sequence reads: CASSVDLNEQFF. In DNA form, the CDR3 reads TGTGCCAGCAGCGTAGATCTCAATGAGCAGTTCTTC.